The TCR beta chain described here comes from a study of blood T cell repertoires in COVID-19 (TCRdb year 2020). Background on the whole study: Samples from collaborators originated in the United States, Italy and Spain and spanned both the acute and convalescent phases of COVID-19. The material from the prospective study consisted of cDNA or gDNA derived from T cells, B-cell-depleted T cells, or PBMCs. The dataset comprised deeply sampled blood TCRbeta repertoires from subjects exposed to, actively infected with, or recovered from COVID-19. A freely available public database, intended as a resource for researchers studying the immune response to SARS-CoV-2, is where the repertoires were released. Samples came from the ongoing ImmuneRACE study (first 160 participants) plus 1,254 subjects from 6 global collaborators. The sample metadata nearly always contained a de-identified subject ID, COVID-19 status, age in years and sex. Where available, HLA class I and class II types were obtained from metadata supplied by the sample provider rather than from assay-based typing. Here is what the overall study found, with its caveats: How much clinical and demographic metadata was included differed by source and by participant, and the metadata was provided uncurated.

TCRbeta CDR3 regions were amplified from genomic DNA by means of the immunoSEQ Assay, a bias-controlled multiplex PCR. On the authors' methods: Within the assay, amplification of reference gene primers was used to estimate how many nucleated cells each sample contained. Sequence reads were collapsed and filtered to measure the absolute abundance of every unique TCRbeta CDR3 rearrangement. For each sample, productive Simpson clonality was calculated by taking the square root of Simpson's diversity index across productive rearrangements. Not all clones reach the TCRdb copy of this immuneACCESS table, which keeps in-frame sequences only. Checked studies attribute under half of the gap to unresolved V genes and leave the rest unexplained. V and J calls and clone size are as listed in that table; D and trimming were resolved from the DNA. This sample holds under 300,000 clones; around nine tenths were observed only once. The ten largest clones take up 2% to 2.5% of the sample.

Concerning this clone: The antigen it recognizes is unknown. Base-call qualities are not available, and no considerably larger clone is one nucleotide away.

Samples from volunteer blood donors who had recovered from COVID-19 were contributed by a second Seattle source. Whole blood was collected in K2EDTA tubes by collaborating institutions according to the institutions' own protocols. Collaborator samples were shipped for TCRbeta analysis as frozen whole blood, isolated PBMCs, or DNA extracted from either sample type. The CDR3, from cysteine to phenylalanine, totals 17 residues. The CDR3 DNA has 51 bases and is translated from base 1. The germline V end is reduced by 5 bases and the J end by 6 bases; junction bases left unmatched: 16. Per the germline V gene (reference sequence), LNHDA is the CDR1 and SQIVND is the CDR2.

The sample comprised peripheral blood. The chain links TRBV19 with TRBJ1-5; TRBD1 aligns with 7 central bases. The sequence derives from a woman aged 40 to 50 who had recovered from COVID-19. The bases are TGTGCCAGTAGTCCTGCGGGGACAGCTCGAGCAGGTCAGCCCCAGCATTTT. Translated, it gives CASSPAGTARAGQPQHF.